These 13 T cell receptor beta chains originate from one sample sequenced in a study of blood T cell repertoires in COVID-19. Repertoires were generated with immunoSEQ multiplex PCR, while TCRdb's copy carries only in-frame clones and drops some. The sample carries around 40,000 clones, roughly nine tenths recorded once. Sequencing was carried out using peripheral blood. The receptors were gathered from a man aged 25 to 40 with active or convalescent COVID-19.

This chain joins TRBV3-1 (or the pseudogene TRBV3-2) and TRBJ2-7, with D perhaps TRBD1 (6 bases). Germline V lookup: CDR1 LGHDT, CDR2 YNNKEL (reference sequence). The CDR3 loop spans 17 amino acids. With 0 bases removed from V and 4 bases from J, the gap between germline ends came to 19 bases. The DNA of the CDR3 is TGTGCCAGCAGCCAAGATTTGGGGGCAGGGATTTCGTACGAGCAGTACTTC. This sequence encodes CASSQDLGAGISYEQYF.

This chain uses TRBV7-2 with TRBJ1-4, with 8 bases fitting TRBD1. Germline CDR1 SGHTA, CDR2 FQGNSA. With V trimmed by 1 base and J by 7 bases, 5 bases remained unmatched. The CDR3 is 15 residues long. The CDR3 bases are TGTGCCAGCAGCTTAGGGGACAGGTGGAGTGAAAAACTGTTTTTT. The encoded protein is CASSLGDRWSEKLFF.

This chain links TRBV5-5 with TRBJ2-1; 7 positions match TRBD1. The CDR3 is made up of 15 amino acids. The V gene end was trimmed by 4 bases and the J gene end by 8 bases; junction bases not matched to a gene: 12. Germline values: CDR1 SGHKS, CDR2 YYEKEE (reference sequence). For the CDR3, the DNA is TGTGCCAGCAGCCCCCTGGGCAGGGGGAGCGATGAGCAGTTCTTC. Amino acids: CASSPLGRGSDEQFF.

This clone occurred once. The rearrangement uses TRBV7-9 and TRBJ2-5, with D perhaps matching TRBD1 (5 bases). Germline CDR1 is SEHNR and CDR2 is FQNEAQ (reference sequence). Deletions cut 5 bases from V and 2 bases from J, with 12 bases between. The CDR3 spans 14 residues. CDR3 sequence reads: CASSPWGVQETQYF. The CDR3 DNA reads TGTGCCAGCAGCCCCTGGGGCGTACAAGAGACCCAGTACTTC.

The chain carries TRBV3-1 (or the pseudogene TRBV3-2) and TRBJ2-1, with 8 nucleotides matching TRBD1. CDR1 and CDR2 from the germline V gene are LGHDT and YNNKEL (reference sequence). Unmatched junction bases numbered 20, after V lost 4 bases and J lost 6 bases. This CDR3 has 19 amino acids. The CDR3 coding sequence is TGTGCCAGCAGCCCCAGGGGGCCAATTAGTCAGCAGGGACCCAATGAGCAGTTCTTC. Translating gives CASSPRGPISQQGPNEQFF.

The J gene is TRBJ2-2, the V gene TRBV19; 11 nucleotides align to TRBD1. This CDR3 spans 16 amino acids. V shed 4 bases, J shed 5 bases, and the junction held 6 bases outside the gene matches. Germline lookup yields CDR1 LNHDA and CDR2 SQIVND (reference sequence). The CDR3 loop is CASSTGQGARTGELFF. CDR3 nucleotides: TGTGCCAGTAGTACCGGACAGGGGGCGCGAACCGGGGAGCTGTTTTTT.

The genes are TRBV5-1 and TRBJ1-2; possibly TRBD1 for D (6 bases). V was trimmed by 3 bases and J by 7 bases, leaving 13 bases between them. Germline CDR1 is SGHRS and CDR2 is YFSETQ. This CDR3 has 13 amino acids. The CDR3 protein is CASSWDTFGGYTF. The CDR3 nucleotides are TGCGCCAGCAGCTGGGACACCTTTGGTGGCTACACCTTC. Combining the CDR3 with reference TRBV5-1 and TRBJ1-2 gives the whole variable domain KAGVTQTPRYLIKTRGQQVTLSCSPISGHRSVSWYQQTPGQGLQFLFEYFSETQRNKGNFPGRFSGRQFSNSRSEMNVSTLELGDSALYLCASSWDTFGGYTFGSGTRLTVV.

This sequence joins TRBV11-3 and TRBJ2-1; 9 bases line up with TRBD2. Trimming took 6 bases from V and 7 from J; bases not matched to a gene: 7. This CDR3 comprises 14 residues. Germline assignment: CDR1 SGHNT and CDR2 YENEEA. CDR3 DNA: TGTGCCAGCAGTGTTAGCGGGAGCTATAATGAGCAGTTCTTC. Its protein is CASSVSGSYNEQFF.

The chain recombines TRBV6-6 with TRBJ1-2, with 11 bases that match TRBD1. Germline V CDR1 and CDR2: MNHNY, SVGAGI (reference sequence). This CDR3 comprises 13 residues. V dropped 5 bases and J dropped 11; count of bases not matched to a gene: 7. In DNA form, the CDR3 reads TGTGCCAGCAGTCCCTCAGGACAGGGGGCGTACACCTTC. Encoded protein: CASSPSGQGAYTF.

The CDR3 here is CASSERRTDRTKETQYF. The CDR3 DNA sequence: TGTGCCAGCAGCGAGAGAAGGACGGACAGAACTAAAGAGACCCAGTACTTC. The chain couples TRBV11-2 to TRBJ2-5, with D perhaps matching TRBD1 (6 bases). There are 17 residues in the CDR3. V was shortened by 5 bases and J by 3 bases, with 22 bases between the two germline ends. The germline V gene has CDR1 SGHAT and CDR2 FQNNGV.

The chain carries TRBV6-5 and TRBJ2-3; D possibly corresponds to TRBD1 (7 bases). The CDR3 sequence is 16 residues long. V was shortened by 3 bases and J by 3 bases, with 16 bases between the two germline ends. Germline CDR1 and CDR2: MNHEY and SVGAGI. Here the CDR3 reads CASSYRRGVGTDTQYF. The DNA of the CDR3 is TGTGCCAGCAGTTATCGCAGGGGGGTAGGGACAGATACGCAGTATTTT.

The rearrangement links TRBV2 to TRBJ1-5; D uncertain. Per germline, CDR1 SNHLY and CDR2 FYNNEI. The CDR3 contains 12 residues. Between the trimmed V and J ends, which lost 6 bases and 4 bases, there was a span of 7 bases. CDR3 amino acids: CASSHNNQPQHF. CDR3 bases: TGTGCCAGCAGCCACAATAATCAGCCCCAGCATTTT.

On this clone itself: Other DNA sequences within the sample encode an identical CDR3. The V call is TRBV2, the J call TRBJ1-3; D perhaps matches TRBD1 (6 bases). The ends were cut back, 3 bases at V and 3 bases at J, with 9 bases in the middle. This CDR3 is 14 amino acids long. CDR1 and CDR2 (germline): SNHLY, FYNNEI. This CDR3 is CASSERTVGNTIYF. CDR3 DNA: TGTGCCAGCAGTGAGAGGACAGTTGGAAACACCATATATTTT.